The clone carrying this T cell receptor beta chain has just a few counts. Its specificity is unknown. Investigators sorted PBMCs to obtain both CD4+ and CD8+ T cells. This record comes from a study of CD8+ T cells in alopecia areata. Findings and caveats of the study: The study also sequences resident alphabeta T cells of normal skin in scalp samples. It was lesional scalp, especially alopecia totalis/universalis, that showed higher clonality than normal scalp.

Sequencing used cDNA as its template, made by extracting RNA and reverse transcribing it. The assay was immunoSEQ multiplex PCR, and TCRdb's table has in-frame clones only and misses some. The sample shows 150,000 to 200,000 clones, 55% of them seen only once. The CDR3 is 15 amino acids. With 3 bases clipped from V and 6 bases from J, the junction kept 7 bases outside the gene matches. Germline CDR1 and CDR2: SNHLY and FYNNEI. This TCR was recovered from a human donor in good health. Sequenced: CD4+ T cells sorted from blood. V usage is TRBV2 and J usage is TRBJ2-1; 8 bases match TRBD2. As DNA, the CDR3 is TGTGCCAGCAGTGAGTCGGGACTAGGACTCAATGAGCAGTTCTTC. Translating gives CASSESGLGLNEQFF.